The 10 T cell receptor beta chains below come from one sample, sequenced in a study of T cell responses to AZD1222 COVID-19 vaccine. Profiled with immunoSEQ multiplex PCR; TCRdb holds only in-frame clones, not every one. In the table there are 150,000 to 200,000 clones, around nine tenths of which are singletons. Material: peripheral blood, obtained on day 0 of AZD1222 vaccination. These receptors came from an adult in good health.

This clone came up once. This chain connects TRBV5-4 to TRBJ1-1; 9 bases map to TRBD1. The CDR3 consists of 17 residues. Unmatched junction bases numbered 14, after V lost 4 bases and J lost 4 bases. The germline gives CDR1 SGHNT, CDR2 YYREEE (reference sequence). The CDR3 DNA sequence: TGTGCCAGCAGCCGAATTTTACAGGGGGCAATGGGCACTGAAGCTTTCTTT. This encodes CASSRILQGAMGTEAFF.

In DNA form, the CDR3 reads TGTGCCAGCAGCTTATTGCCCAGTCCTAACACCGGGGAGCTGTTTTTT. Translated: CASSLLPSPNTGELFF. The chain links TRBV7-2 to TRBJ2-2; no clear D. Per germline, CDR1 SGHTA and CDR2 FQGNSA. Trimming removed 2 bases at V and 2 bases at J, with 12 bases between. The CDR3 loop spans 16 amino acids.

This chain connects TRBV19 to TRBJ2-1, with 7 bases that match TRBD1. V dropped 5 bases and J dropped 6; count of bases not matched to a gene: 7. CDR1 LNHDA and CDR2 SQIVND come from the germline V gene (reference sequence). This CDR3 is built from 14 residues. The CDR3 spells CASSGRQGPNEQFF. In DNA, the CDR3 is TGTGCCAGTAGTGGAAGACAGGGCCCCAATGAGCAGTTCTTC.

The rearrangement joins TRBV5-1 to TRBJ1-2; D unclear. CDR3 length equals 16 residues. V was shortened by 0 bases and J by 2 bases, with 14 bases between the two germline ends. In germline, CDR1 is SGHRS, CDR2 YFSETQ. The CDR3 DNA reads TGCGCCAGCAGCTTGGGAAGGGATGGGTACAACTATGGCTACACCTTC. It translates to CASSLGRDGYNYGYTF.

The V call is TRBV19, the J call TRBJ2-1, with TRBD1 matching over 8 bases. V trimming: 5 bases; J trimming: 2 bases; junction bases outside the gene matches: 8. Germline CDR1 reads LNHDA; CDR2 reads SQIVND (reference sequence). This CDR3 has 16 amino acids. The CDR3 DNA sequence: TGTGCCAGTAGTTCAAGACAGGGGAAAACCTACAATGAGCAGTTCTTC. Translated, it gives CASSSRQGKTYNEQFF. Supplemented by reference TRBV19 and TRBJ2-1, the full variable domain reads DGGITQSPKYLFRKEGQNVTLSCEQNLNHDAMYWYRQDPGQGLRLIYYSQIVNDFQKGDIAEGYSVSREKKESFPLTVTSAQKNPTAFYLCASSSRQGKTYNEQFFGPGTRLTVL.

This chain joins TRBV19 and TRBJ1-6; 7 positions match TRBD1. Per the germline V gene, CDR1 is LNHDA and CDR2 is SQIVND (reference sequence). Unmatched junction bases numbered 11, after V lost 3 bases and J lost 12 bases. The CDR3 consists of 15 residues. CDR3 in amino acids: CASSIEDRSNEPLHF. The CDR3 bases are TGTGCCAGTAGTATTGAGGACAGGTCGAACGAACCCCTCCACTTT. Combining the CDR3 with reference TRBV19 and TRBJ1-6 gives the whole variable domain DGGITQSPKYLFRKEGQNVTLSCEQNLNHDAMYWYRQDPGQGLRLIYYSQIVNDFQKGDIAEGYSVSREKKESFPLTVTSAQKNPTAFYLCASSIEDRSNEPLHFGNGTRLTVT.

The chain has TRBV7-8 and TRBJ1-6; D gene uncertain. The CDR3 is 13 amino acids. The V gene lost 4 bases and the J gene lost 10 bases, with 11 bases spanning the gap. CDR1 and CDR2 from the germline V gene are SGHVS and FQNEAQ. CDR3 protein: CASSSKTGSPLHF. The CDR3 coding sequence is TGTGCCAGCAGCTCCAAAACCGGGTCACCCCTCCACTTT.

The chain links TRBV11-3 to TRBJ2-3; 8 bases line up with TRBD2. Germline-derived CDR1 and CDR2 are SGHNT and YENEEA. The CDR3 is 14 residues long. Trimming took 5 bases from V and 1 from J; bases not matched to a gene: 2. The CDR3 is CASSRRGGTDTQYF. CDR3 DNA: TGTGCCAGCAGCCGGCGGGGGGGCACAGATACGCAGTATTTT.

The V gene is TRBV2, the J gene TRBJ2-6, with D tentatively TRBD1 (5 bases). This CDR3 spans 14 amino acids. Trimming took 6 bases from V and 3 from J, leaving 9 bases between them. Germline V lookup: CDR1 SNHLY, CDR2 FYNNEI. For the CDR3, the DNA is TGTGCCAGCAGGATAGGGGTTGGGGCCAACGTCCTGACTTTC. Translating it yields CASRIGVGANVLTF.

The chain links TRBV30 to TRBJ2-1; D tentatively fits TRBD1 or TRBD2 (7 bases each). V dropped 0 bases and J dropped 4 bases, with 13 bases sitting between them. The CDR3 has 15 residues. The germline V gene has CDR1 GTSNPN and CDR2 SVGIG (reference sequence). CDR3 DNA: TGTGCCTGGAGTGTTAGCAGGGGGGGATACAATGAGCAGTTCTTC. As protein: CAWSVSRGGYNEQFF.